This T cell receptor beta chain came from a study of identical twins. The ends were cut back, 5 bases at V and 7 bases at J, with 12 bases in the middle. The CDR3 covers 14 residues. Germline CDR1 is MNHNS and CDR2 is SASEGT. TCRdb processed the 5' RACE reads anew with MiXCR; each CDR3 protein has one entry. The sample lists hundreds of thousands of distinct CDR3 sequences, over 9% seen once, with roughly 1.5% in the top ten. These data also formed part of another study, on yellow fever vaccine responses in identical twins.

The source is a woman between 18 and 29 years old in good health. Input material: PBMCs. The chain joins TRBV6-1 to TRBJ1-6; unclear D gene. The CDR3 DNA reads TGTGCCAGCAGTCTGGGCCGGGCGAATTCACCCCTCCACTTT. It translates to CASSLGRANSPLHF.